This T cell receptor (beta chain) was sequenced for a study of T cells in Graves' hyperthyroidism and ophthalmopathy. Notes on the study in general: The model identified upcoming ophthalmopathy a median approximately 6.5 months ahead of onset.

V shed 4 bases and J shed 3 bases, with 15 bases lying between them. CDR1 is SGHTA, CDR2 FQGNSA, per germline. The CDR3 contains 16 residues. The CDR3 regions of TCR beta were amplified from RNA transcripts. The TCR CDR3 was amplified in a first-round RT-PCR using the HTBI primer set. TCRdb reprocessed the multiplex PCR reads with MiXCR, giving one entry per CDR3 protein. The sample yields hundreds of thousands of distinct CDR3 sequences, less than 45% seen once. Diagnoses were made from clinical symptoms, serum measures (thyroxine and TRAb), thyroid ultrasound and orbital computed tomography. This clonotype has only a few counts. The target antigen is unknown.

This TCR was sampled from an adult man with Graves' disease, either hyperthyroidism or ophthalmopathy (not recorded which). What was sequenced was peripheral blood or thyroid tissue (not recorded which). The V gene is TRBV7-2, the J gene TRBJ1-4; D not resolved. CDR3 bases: TGTGCCAGCAGCTCCGATCCTTCGGAAGCTAATGAAAAACTGTTTTTT. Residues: CASSSDPSEANEKLFF.